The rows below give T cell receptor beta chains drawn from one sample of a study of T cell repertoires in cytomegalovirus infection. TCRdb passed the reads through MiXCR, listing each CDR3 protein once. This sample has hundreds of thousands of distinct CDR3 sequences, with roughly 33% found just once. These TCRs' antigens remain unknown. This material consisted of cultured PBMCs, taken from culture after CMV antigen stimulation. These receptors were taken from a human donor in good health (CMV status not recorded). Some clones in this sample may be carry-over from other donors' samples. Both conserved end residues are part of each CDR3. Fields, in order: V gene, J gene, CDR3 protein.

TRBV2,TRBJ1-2,CASSTATATF
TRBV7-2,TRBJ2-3,CASSPGQGRGTDTQYF
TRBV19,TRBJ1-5,CASNPTGFSQPQHF
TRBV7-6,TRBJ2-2,CASSPPRPTGELFF
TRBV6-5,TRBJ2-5,CASSYSGDGTQYF
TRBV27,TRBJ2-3,CASSSPRPHAGRYTDTQYF
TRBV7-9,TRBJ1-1,CASSSTPAEAFF
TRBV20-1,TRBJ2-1,CSARLPGRIYNEQFF
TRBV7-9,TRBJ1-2,CAEHPANYGYTF
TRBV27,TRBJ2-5,CASSLSMTSGRRRETQYF
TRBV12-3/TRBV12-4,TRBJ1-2,CASSLGGGYTF
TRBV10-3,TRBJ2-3,CVSNQGSTDTQYF
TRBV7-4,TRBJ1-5,CASSLVGGGRTSNQPQHF
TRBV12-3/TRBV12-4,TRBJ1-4,CASSLSGRNEKLFF
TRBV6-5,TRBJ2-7,CASSGPLGTGGPYEQYF
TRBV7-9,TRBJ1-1,CASSLAFSNTEAFF
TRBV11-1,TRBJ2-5,CASSASGQLKETQYF
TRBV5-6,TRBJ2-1,CASSLVMGGTIWFGEQFF
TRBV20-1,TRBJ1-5,CSARQGLSNQPQHF
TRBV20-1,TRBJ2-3,CSARSPSSGTDTQYF
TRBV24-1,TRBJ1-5,CATSDGQGLNQPQHF
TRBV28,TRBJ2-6,CASNSPFRDRESAGANVLTF
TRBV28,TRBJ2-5,CASSFLGGKEETQYF
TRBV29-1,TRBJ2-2,CSVLFFGSVPGELFF
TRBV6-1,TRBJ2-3,CASSAIQTSGRAYF
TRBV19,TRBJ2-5,CASSPVMSKRTQYF
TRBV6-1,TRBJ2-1,CASSDPLAGRARNEQFF
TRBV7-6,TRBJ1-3,CASSLGVGRNSGNTIYF
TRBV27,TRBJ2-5,CASSLSIGRGPETQYF
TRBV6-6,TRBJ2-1,CASRTDISYNEQFF
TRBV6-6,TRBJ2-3,CASKEGTRRRTDTQYF
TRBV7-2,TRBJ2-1,CASSFLGDNEQFF
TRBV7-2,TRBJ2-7,CASSLVQGTYEQYF
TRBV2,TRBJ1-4,CASSLRQSEKLFF
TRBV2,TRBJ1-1,CASSEGPRDRTFF
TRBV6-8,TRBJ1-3,CASSPPWGSGNTIYF
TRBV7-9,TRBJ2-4,CASSRLGLAGAPAKNIQYF
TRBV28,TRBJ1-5,CASSLQNQPQHF
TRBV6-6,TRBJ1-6,CASSYPDRDRNSPLHF
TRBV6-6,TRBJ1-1,CASARKTGGPEAFF
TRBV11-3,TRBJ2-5,CASSLRWGETQYF
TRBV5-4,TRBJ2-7,CASSPRDRGLDEQYF
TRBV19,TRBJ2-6,CASSTGQGTVRANVLTF
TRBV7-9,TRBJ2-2,CASSSTSNTGELFF
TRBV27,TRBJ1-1,CASSLPSIRGVWNTEAFF
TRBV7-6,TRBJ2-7,CASSLAIQGDEQYF
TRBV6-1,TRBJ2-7,CATSKGRVSGVSYEQYF
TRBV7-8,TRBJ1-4,CASSTRDRVNEKLFF
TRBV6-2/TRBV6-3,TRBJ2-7,CASSYSRASGRAYEQYF
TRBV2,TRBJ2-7,CASSGGSDYEQYF
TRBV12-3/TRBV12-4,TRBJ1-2,CASSPRWPITF
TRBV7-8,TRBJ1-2,CASSSRFRRDHYGYTF
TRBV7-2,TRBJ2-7,CASSLNEGVGEQYF
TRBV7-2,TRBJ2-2,CASSLGGGTGNTGELFF
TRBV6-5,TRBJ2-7,CASSSSRTAAYEQYF
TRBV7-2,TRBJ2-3,CASSFRGPTTDTQYF